These 9 T cell receptor beta chains came from one sample sequenced in a study of human T cells and chemical hapten exposure. TCRdb called the RACE reads again in MiXCR, with one record for every CDR3 protein. Of some 82,000 distinct CDR3 sequences listed, roughly 10% were seen once; the top ten hold approximately 4.6%. Time point here: patch test 1, 2 weeks after DPC sensitization. The treatment was: therapeutic diphenylcyclopropenone sensitization with weekly scalp DPC. The sample was whole blood, taken in connection with sensitization to the hapten diphenylcyclopropenone (DPC). The receptor set was obtained from a woman aged 50 to 60 with alopecia areata. Some clones in this sample may be carry-over from other donors' samples.

This clonotype was picked up many times. V usage is TRBV2 and J usage is TRBJ2-3; the match to TRBD2 covers 14 bases. The germline V gene encodes CDR1 SNHLY and CDR2 FYNNEI. Trimming took 6 bases from V and 3 from J; bases not matched to a gene: 2. This CDR3 comprises 15 residues. Written as DNA, the CDR3 is TGTGCCAGCAGGACTAGCGGGGGGGCAACAGATACGCAGTATTTT. Translating gives CASRTSGGATDTQYF.

This clonotype was counted many times. The gene calls are TRBV11-2 and TRBJ1-1, with D tentatively TRBD1 (6 bases). Germline V CDR1 and CDR2: SGHAT, FQNNGV. The CDR3 sequence is 14 residues long. Between the trimmed V and J ends, which lost 5 bases and 4 bases, there was a span of 14 bases. The CDR3 region is CASSIGGAGTEAFF. For the CDR3, the DNA is TGTGCCAGCAGCATAGGGGGGGCCGGCACTGAAGCTTTCTTT.

This clonotype was detected many times. The chain combines TRBV29-1 with TRBJ2-2; 7 nucleotides align to TRBD2. The CDR3 totals 12 residues. V shed 5 bases and J 6 bases; nucleotides not matched to a gene: 3. Germline-derived CDR1 and CDR2 are SQVTM and ANQGSEA. The CDR3 coding sequence is TGCAGCGTTACCACTAGCGCCGGGGAGCTGTTTTTT. Amino acids: CSVTTSAGELFF.

Ten or more counts support this clonotype. The chain links TRBV5-1 to TRBJ2-1, with D possibly matching TRBD2 (5 bases). Trimming removed 0 bases from V and 8 bases from J, with 12 bases in between. From germline, CDR1 is SGHRS and CDR2 YFSETQ. The CDR3 contains 14 residues. The CDR3 here is CASSLGDYVDEQFF. The CDR3 DNA follows: TGCGCCAGCAGCTTGGGAGACTACGTCGATGAGCAGTTCTTC.

This clonotype was recorded many times. The chain links TRBV5-4 to TRBJ2-2, with D perhaps TRBD1 (6 bases). The CDR3 consists of 15 residues. Germline V lookup: CDR1 SGHNT, CDR2 YYREEE (reference sequence). With 3 bases removed from V and 6 bases from J, the gap between germline ends came to 15 bases. The CDR3 sequence: CASSSPGVGPGELFF. DNA for the CDR3: TGTGCCAGCAGCTCGCCAGGGGTTGGTCCCGGGGAGCTGTTTTTT.

This clonotype has at least ten counts. This chain connects TRBV19 to TRBJ1-4; 7 bases match TRBD1. CDR3 length: 14 residues. Losses at the gene ends were 6 bases for V and 6 bases for J; bases not matched to a gene: 7. CDR1 LNHDA and CDR2 SQIVND come from the germline V gene (reference sequence). CDR3 sequence: CASRNRGRDEKLFF. CDR3 nucleotides: TGTGCCAGTAGAAACAGGGGTCGTGATGAAAAACTGTTTTTT.

Only a few counts were recorded for this clonotype. The chain has TRBV28 and TRBJ2-3, with D unresolved. V lost 3 bases, J lost 0 bases, and 10 bases lay in between. Germline V gene sequence: CDR1 MDHEN, CDR2 SYDVKM. This CDR3 is 15 amino acids long. Here the CDR3 DNA reads TGTGCCAGCAGTTTGAGGTTTACTAGCACAGATACGCAGTATTTT. This gives the protein CASSLRFTSTDTQYF.

This clonotype has a count of ten or more. The chain recombines TRBV29-1 with TRBJ2-1; D is unresolved. Per the germline V gene, CDR1 is SQVTM and CDR2 is ANQGSEA. V was trimmed by 3 bases and J by 0 bases, leaving 9 bases between them. The CDR3 sequence is 14 residues long. The CDR3 loop reads CSVDNPNSYNEQFF. The CDR3 region has the DNA TGCAGCGTTGATAACCCGAACTCCTACAATGAGCAGTTCTTC.

By frequency in the sample, this clonotype is large (0.1 to 1%). CDR3 coding DNA: TGCGCCAGCAGTACAGAGTTGGGAGAACAGTTCTTC. Translated: CASSTELGEQFF. The chain joins TRBV10-1 to TRBJ2-1; TRBD2 might be the D (5 bases). The CDR3 has 12 residues. The germline V gene has CDR1 WNHNN and CDR2 SYGVQD (reference sequence). Trimming took off 5 bases at V and 13 bases at J, with 15 bases between the two ends.